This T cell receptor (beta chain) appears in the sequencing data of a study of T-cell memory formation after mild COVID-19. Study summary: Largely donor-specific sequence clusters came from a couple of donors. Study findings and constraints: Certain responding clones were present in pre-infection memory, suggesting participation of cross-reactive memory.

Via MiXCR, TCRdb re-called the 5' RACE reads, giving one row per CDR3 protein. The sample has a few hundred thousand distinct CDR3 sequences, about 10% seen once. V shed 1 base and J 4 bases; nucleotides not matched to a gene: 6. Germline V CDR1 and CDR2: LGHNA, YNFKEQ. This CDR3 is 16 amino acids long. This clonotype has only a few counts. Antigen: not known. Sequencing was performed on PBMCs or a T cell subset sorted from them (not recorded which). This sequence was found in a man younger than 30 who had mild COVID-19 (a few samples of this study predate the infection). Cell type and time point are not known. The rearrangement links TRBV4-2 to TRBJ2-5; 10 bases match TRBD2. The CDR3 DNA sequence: TGTGCCAGCAGCCAAGGGCAGCGGGGGGGCCGAGAGACCCAGTACTTC. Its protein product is CASSQGQRGGRETQYF.